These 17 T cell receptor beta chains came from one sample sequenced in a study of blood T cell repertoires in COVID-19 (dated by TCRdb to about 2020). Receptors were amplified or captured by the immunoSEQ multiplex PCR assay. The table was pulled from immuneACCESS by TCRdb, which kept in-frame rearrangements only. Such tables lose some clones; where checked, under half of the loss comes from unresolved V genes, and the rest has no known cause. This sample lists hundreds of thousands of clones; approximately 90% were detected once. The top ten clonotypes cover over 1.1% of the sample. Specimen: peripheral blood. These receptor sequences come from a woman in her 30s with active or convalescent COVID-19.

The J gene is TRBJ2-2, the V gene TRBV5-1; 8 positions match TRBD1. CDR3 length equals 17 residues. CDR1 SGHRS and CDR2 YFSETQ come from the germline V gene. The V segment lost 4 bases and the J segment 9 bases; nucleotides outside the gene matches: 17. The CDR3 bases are TGCGCCAGCAGCCCAGCCGGGACAGGTGAAGGGGTCCGGGAGCTGTTTTTT. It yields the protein CASSPAGTGEGVRELFF.

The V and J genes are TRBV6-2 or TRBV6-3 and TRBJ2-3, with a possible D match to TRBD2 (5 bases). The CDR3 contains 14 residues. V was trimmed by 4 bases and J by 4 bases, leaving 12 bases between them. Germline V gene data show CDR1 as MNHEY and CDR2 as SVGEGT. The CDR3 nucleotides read TGTGCCAGCAGTTCCACGGAGGAGGCAGATACGCAGTATTTT. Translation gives CASSSTEEADTQYF.

The DNA for the CDR3 is TGTGCCAGCAGCTTAGCTCCGGGACTGGAAAATGAAAAACTGTTTTTT. It yields the protein CASSLAPGLENEKLFF. The chain links TRBV7-9 to TRBJ1-4, with a tentative D call TRBD1 (5 bases). Trimming pared 0 bases from V and 5 bases from J, leaving 13 bases between. The germline CDR1 and CDR2 sequences are SEHNR and FQNEAQ (reference sequence). The CDR3 runs to 16 residues.

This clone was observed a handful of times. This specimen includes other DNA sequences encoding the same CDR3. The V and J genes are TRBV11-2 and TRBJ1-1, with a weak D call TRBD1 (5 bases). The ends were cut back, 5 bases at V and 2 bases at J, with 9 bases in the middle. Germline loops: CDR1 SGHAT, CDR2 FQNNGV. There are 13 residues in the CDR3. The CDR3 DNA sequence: TGTGCCAGCAGCGTCGACAGAAACACTGAAGCTTTCTTT. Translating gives CASSVDRNTEAFF.

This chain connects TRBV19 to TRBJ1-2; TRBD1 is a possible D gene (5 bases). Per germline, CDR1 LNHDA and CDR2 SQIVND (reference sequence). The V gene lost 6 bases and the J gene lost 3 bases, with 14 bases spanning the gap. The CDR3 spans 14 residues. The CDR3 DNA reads TGTGCCAGTAGATGGGGAAGGGGCGACTATGGCTACACCTTC. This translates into CASRWGRGDYGYTF.

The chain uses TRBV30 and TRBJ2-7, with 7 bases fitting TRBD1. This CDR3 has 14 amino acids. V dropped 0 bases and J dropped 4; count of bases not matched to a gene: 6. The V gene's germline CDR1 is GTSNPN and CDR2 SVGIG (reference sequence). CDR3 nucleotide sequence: TGTGCCTGGAGTGTAGGGGGCGCCGGGTACGAGCAGTACTTC. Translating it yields CAWSVGGAGYEQYF.

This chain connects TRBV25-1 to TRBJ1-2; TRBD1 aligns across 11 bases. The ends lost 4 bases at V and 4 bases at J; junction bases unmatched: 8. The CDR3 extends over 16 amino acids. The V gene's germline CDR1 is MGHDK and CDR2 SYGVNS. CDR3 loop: CASSGGTGGTTYGYTF. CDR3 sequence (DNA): TGTGCCAGCAGTGGGGGGACAGGGGGGACTACCTATGGCTACACCTTC.

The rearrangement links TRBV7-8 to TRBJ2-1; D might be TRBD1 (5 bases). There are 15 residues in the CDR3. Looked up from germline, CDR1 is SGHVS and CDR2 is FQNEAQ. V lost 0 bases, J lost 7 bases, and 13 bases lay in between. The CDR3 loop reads CASSLAQGDPNEQFF. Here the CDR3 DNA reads TGTGCCAGCAGCTTAGCGCAGGGCGACCCGAATGAGCAGTTCTTC.

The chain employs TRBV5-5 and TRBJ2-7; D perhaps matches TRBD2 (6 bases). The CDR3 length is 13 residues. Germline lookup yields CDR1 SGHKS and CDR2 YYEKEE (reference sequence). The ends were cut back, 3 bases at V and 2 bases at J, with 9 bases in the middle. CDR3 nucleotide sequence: TGTGCCAGCAGCTCCGGAGGGACCTACGAGCAGTACTTC. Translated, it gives CASSSGGTYEQYF. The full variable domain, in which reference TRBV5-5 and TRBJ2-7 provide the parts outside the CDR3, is DAGVTQSPTHLIKTRGQQVTLRCSPISGHKSVSWYQQVLGQGPQFIFQYYEKEERGRGNFPDRFSARQFPNYSSELNVNALLLGDSALYLCASSSGGTYEQYFGPGTRLTVT.

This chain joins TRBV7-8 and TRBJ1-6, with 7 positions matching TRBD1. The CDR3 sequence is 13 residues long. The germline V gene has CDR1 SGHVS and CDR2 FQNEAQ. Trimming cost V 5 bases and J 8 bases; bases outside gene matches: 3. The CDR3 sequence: CASSRGPDSPLHF. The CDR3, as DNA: TGTGCCAGCAGCAGGGGGCCGGATTCACCCCTCCACTTT.

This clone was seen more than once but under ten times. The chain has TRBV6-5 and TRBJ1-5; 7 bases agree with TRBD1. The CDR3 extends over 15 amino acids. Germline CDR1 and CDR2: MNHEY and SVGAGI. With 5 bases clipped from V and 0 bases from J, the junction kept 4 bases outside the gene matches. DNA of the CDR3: TGTGCCAGCAGTCCACAGGGGATTAGCAATCAGCCCCAGCATTTT. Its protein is CASSPQGISNQPQHF.

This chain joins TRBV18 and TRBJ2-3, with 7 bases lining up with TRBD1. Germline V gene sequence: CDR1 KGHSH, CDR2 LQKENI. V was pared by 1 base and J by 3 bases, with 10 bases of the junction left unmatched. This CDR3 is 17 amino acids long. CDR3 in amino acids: CASSPRTTGNTTDTQYF. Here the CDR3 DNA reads TGTGCCAGCTCACCACGAACGACAGGGAATACGACAGATACGCAGTATTTT.

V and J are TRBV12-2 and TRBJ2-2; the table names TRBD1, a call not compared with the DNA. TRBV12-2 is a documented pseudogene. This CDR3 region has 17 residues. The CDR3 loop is CASRPPFDRLVAGELFF. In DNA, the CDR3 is TGTGCAAGTCGCCCCCCCTTCGACAGGTTAGTGGCCGGGGAGCTGTTTTTT.

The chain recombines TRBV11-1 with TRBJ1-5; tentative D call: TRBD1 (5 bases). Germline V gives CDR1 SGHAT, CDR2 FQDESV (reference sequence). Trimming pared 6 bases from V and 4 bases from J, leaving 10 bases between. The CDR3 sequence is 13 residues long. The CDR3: CASSLRQNQPQHF. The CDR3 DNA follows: TGTGCCAGCAGTCTAAGACAGAATCAGCCCCAGCATTTT.

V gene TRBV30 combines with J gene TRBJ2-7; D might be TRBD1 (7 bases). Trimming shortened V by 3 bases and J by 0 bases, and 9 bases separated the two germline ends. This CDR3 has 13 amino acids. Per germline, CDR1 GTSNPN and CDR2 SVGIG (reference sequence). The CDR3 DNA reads TGTGCCTGGAGCAGGGGGGTCTCCTACGAGCAGTACTTC. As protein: CAWSRGVSYEQYF.

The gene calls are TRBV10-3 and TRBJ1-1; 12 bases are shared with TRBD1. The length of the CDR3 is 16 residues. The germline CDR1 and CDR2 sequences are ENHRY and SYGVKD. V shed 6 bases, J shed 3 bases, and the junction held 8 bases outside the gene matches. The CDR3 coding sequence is TGTGCCATCAGGGGGACAGGGGGCGGGTTAGACACTGAAGCTTTCTTT. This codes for CAIRGTGGGLDTEAFF.

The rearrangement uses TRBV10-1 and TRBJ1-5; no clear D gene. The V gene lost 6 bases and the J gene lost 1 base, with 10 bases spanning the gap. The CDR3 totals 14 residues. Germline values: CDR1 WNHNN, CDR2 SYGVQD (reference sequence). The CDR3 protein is CASSAGGSNQPQHF. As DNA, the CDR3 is TGCGCCAGCAGCGCAGGCGGGAGCAATCAGCCCCAGCATTTT.